These 20 T cell receptor beta chains were sequenced from one sample in a study of blood T cell repertoires in COVID-19. The repertoire was sequenced with immunoSEQ multiplex PCR; TCRdb's copy has only in-frame clones and lacks some. The repertoire holds under 250,000 clones, with roughly 85% as singletons. What was sequenced was peripheral blood. All receptors come from a woman aged 65 to 85 with COVID-19, enrolled during active disease.

This clone was seen only a few times. V gene TRBV5-4 combines with J gene TRBJ1-1; TRBD1 aligns across 8 bases. J gave up 5 bases and V 0 bases, and 12 bases lay outside the gene matches. Germline assignment: CDR1 SGHNT and CDR2 YYREEE (reference sequence). CDR3 length equals 17 residues. In DNA form, the CDR3 reads TGTGCCAGCAGCTTGGGGACAGGGCTTTTCCAGAGGACTGAAGCTTTCTTT. Amino acids: CASSLGTGLFQRTEAFF.

V and J are TRBV4-2 and TRBJ1-5, with 11 bases fitting TRBD1. Germline trimming cut 0 bases from V and 7 bases from J; bases unmatched to any gene: 2. Germline CDR1 and CDR2: LGHNA and YNFKEQ. The length of the CDR3 is 15 residues. CDR3 protein: CASSQEGQGVQPQHF. The CDR3 DNA sequence: TGTGCCAGCAGCCAAGAGGGACAGGGGGTACAGCCCCAGCATTTT.

In its sample, this clone was seen a few times. This chain uses TRBV29-1 with TRBJ1-1, with D hard to call. This CDR3 comprises 14 residues. The germline V gene has CDR1 SQVTM and CDR2 ANQGSEA. Trimming took off 3 bases at V and 2 bases at J, with 13 bases between the two ends. The CDR3 region has the DNA TGCAGCGTTGAGGGGAGAGAGGAAAACACTGAAGCTTTCTTT. This sequence encodes CSVEGREENTEAFF.

The CDR3 bases are TGTGCCAGCAGTTACTCTCCCGGGGAGGACCTACAAGAGACCCAGTACTTC. This gives the protein CASSYSPGEDLQETQYF. The gene calls are TRBV6-2 or TRBV6-3 and TRBJ2-5; possibly TRBD2 for D (6 bases). The CDR3 runs 17 residues. V lost 0 bases and J 2 bases, leaving 16 bases between the germline ends. The germline V gene has CDR1 MNHEY and CDR2 SVGEGT.

This chain joins TRBV5-1 and TRBJ2-5, with TRBD2 matching over 9 bases. Germline V gene sequence: CDR1 SGHRS, CDR2 YFSETQ. There are 16 residues in the CDR3. V shed 4 bases, J shed 4 bases, and the junction held 11 bases outside the gene matches. For the CDR3, the DNA is TGCGCCAGCAGCCCGTCGGGACTAGCCGGCAGAGAGACCCAGTACTTC. As protein: CASSPSGLAGRETQYF.

V usage is TRBV5-1 and J usage is TRBJ2-3; TRBD2 matches 10 bases. This CDR3 has 19 residues. Trimming removed 4 bases from V and 2 bases from J; junction bases left unmatched: 16. Germline CDR1 and CDR2: SGHRS and YFSETQ. The CDR3 here is CASSPSPGLAIPPTDTQYF. CDR3 coding DNA: TGCGCCAGCAGCCCGAGTCCGGGACTAGCGATACCCCCCACAGATACGCAGTATTTT. The entire variable domain, with the rest obtained from reference TRBV5-1 and TRBJ2-3, is as follows: KAGVTQTPRYLIKTRGQQVTLSCSPISGHRSVSWYQQTPGQGLQFLFEYFSETQRNKGNFPGRFSGRQFSNSRSEMNVSTLELGDSALYLCASSPSPGLAIPPTDTQYFGPGTRLTVL.

The CDR3, as DNA: TGTGCCAGTAGTATCGACAGAATCTATGGCTACACCTTC. This sequence encodes CASSIDRIYGYTF. The genes are TRBV19 and TRBJ1-2; D perhaps matches TRBD1 (5 bases). From germline, CDR1 is LNHDA and CDR2 SQIVND (reference sequence). V shed 3 bases and J shed 4 bases, with 9 bases lying between them. The CDR3 is made up of 13 amino acids.

The genes are TRBV19 and TRBJ1-2, with TRBD1 identical over 7 bases. V shed 0 bases and J 4 bases; nucleotides not matched to a gene: 8. The germline CDR1 and CDR2 sequences are LNHDA and SQIVND (reference sequence). The CDR3 is 16 amino acids. The CDR3 bases are TGTGCCAGTAGTATAGAACAGGGGAAGAGGGGCTATGGCTACACCTTC. It specifies CASSIEQGKRGYGYTF.

V gene TRBV12-3 or TRBV12-4 combines with J gene TRBJ1-5; TRBD1 might be the D (6 bases). The V gene lost 6 bases and the J gene lost 2 bases, with 8 bases spanning the gap. This CDR3 contains 13 residues. The CDR3 DNA is TGTGCCAGCAGACGACAGGGCAATCAGCCCCAGCATTTT. It yields the protein CASRRQGNQPQHF.

The V gene is TRBV7-2, the J gene TRBJ1-5, with 10 bases aligning to TRBD1. Trimming took 5 bases from V and 5 from J; bases not matched to a gene: 6. There are 15 residues in the CDR3. Germline loops: CDR1 SGHTA, CDR2 FQGNSA. The DNA for the CDR3 is TGTGCCAGCAGCCCAAGGACAGGGGGGTATCAGCCCCAGCATTTT. Protein: CASSPRTGGYQPQHF.

This chain connects TRBV10-3 to TRBJ2-1; weak D call: TRBD2 (5 bases). Per the germline V gene, CDR1 is ENHRY and CDR2 is SYGVKD. Trimming pared 0 bases from V and 8 bases from J, leaving 11 bases between. This CDR3 is built from 14 residues. CDR3 in DNA: TGTGCCATCAGTGAGTCGAGGGAAGGGCATGAGCAGTTCTTC. Encoded protein: CAISESREGHEQFF.

The chain recombines TRBV9 with TRBJ1-1, with D perhaps matching TRBD1 (5 bases). Per germline, CDR1 SGDLS and CDR2 YYNGEE. This CDR3 spans 13 amino acids. The germline V and J ends were trimmed by 6 bases and 3 bases, with 12 bases remaining between them. CDR3 residues: CASNTGPDTEAFF. CDR3 in DNA: TGTGCCAGCAACACAGGCCCAGACACTGAAGCTTTCTTT.

This clone was seen just once. J is TRBJ2-7 and V is TRBV6-2 or TRBV6-3, with 10 bases matching TRBD2. The CDR3 is 15 residues long. Germline V CDR1 and CDR2: MNHEY, SVGEGT. The J segment lost 2 bases and the V segment lost 0 bases, leaving 1 base of the junction unmatched. The CDR3 bases are TGTGCCAGCAGTTACTCAGCGGGAGGGCCCTACGAGCAGTACTTC. This gives the protein CASSYSAGGPYEQYF.

This clone showed up just a few times. The chain has TRBV6-2 or TRBV6-3 and TRBJ2-7, with D possibly TRBD1 on 6 matching bases. Germline CDR1 reads MNHEY; CDR2 reads SVGEGT. The CDR3 has 16 residues. Trimming cost V 5 bases and J 0 bases, with 17 bases left between them. CDR3 sequence: CASSKMGQLRSYEQYF. CDR3 DNA: TGTGCCAGCAGTAAAATGGGACAACTGCGCTCCTACGAGCAGTACTTC.

V gene TRBV7-2 combines with J gene TRBJ2-7, with a possible D match to TRBD2 (6 bases). The CDR3 loop spans 14 amino acids. CDR1 SGHTA and CDR2 FQGNSA come from the germline V gene. V lost 4 bases, J lost 6 bases, and 16 bases lay in between. The CDR3 loop reads CASSSRDSWSEQYF. The CDR3, as DNA: TGTGCCAGCAGCTCCCGGGACTCCTGGTCCGAGCAGTACTTC.

The chain links TRBV30 to TRBJ1-4; TRBD1 aligns across 7 bases. This CDR3 spans 14 amino acids. The V segment lost 0 bases and the J segment 8 bases; nucleotides outside the gene matches: 6. Per the germline V gene, CDR1 is GTSNPN and CDR2 is SVGIG (reference sequence). The CDR3 reads CAWSVRGVGEKLFF. In DNA form, the CDR3 reads TGTGCCTGGAGTGTCAGGGGGGTAGGGGAAAAACTGTTTTTT.

The gene calls are TRBV2 and TRBJ1-1; 9 bases map to TRBD1. The CDR3 is 14 amino acids. V lost 6 bases and J lost 5; bases outside the gene matches: 7. Germline assignment: CDR1 SNHLY and CDR2 FYNNEI. For the CDR3, the DNA is TGTGCCAGCAGCCCCGGGACAGGGCTTACTGAAGCTTTCTTT. Encoded protein: CASSPGTGLTEAFF.

The chain has TRBV18 and TRBJ1-6; D may be TRBD1 (5 bases). CDR1 KGHSH and CDR2 LQKENI come from the germline V gene. Between the trimmed V and J ends, which lost 3 bases and 4 bases, there was a span of 13 bases. The CDR3 covers 16 residues. The CDR3 nucleotides are TGTGCCAGCTCACCGGGCAGGGCCGGGTATAATTCACCCCTCCACTTT. Translation: CASSPGRAGYNSPLHF.

The chain recombines TRBV19 with TRBJ2-7; D perhaps matches TRBD1 (5 bases). V gave up 3 bases and J gave up 7 bases, with 16 bases separating them. CDR3 size: 14 residues. Germline V CDR1 and CDR2: LNHDA, SQIVND (reference sequence). In nucleotides, the CDR3 is TGTGCCAGTAGTATCAGTTACAGGTCGAGAGAGCAGTACTTC. As protein: CASSISYRSREQYF.

This chain links TRBV7-2 with TRBJ1-5; the D gene is possibly TRBD1 (6 bases). Looked up from germline, CDR1 is SGHTA and CDR2 is FQGNSA. The CDR3 is made up of 17 amino acids. The V gene lost 1 base and the J gene lost 2 bases, with 15 bases spanning the gap. CDR3 bases: TGTGCCAGCAGCTTAGGTTCCTGGGGGCAGGGCAATCAGCCCCAGCATTTT. Amino acid sequence: CASSLGSWGQGNQPQHF.